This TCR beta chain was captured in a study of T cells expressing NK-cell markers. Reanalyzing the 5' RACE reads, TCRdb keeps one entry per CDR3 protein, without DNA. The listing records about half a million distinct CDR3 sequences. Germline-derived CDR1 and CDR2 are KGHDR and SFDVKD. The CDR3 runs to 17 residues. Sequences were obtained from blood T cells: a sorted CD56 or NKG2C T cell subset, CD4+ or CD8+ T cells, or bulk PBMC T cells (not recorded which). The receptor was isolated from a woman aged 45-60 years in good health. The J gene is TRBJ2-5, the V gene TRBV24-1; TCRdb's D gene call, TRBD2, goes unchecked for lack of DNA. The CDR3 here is CATSDFHPTSGQETQYF.